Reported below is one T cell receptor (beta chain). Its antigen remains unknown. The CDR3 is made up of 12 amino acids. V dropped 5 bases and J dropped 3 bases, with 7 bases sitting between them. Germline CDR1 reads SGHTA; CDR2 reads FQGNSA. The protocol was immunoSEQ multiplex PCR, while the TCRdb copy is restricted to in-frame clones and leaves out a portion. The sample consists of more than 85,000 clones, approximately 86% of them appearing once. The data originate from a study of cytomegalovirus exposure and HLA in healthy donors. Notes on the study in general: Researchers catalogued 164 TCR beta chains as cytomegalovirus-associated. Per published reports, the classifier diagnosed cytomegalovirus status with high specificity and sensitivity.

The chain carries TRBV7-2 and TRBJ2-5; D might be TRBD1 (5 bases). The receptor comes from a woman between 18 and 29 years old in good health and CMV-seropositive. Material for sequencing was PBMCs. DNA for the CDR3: TGTGCCAGCAGCCTGACAGAAGAGACCCAGTACTTC. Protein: CASSLTEETQYF. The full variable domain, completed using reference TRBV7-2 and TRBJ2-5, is GAGVSQSPSNKVTEKGKDVELRCDPISGHTALYWYRQSLGQGLEFLIYFQGNSAPDKSGLPSDRFSAERTGGSVSTLTIQRTQQEDSAVYLCASSLTEETQYFGPGTRLLVL.